The 19 T cell receptor beta chains listed next were all sequenced from one sample in a study of shared clonotypes between healthy human individuals (dated by TCRdb to the early 2020s). Libraries were built with the immunoSEQ multiplex PCR assay. TCRdb holds this immuneACCESS table with in-frame rearrangements only. Some clones are missing; in checked studies, unresolved V genes explain under half, and the rest has no known cause. The sample records approximately 2.1 million clones, 90% to 95% of which are singletons. The top ten hold about 0.41% of the sample. Sample: naive CD4+ T cells from PBMCs. The cell subset or site tag for this specimen amounts to: CD45RA+ positively selected. The receptors shown here come from a man aged 18 to 35 in good health. Some clones in this sample may be carry-over from other donors' samples.

The chain couples TRBV7-6 to TRBJ1-3; D is unclear. This CDR3 is 14 amino acids long. V was trimmed by 5 bases and J by 4 bases, leaving 12 bases between them. Germline V gene lookup returns CDR1 SGHVS and CDR2 FNYEAQ. The CDR3 is CASSPLIVGNTIYF. The CDR3, as DNA: TGTGCCAGCAGCCCACTCATAGTGGGAAACACCATATATTTT.

The rearrangement uses TRBV27 and TRBJ2-5, with 8 bases identical to TRBD1. Looked up from germline, CDR1 is MNHEY and CDR2 is SMNVEV (reference sequence). V dropped 0 bases and J dropped 2; count of bases not matched to a gene: 11. This CDR3 has 18 residues. CDR3 in amino acids: CASSLSRQGAGRQETQYF. The CDR3 region has the DNA TGTGCCAGCAGTTTATCTCGGCAGGGGGCCGGTCGGCAAGAGACCCAGTACTTC.

The chain is built from TRBV6-6 and TRBJ1-2; the D is unclear. The V and J ends lost 2 bases and 3 bases respectively, with 13 bases between them. CDR3 length: 15 residues. The germline V gene has CDR1 MNHNY and CDR2 SVGAGI (reference sequence). CDR3 amino acids: CASSYPADIDYGYTF. The CDR3 bases are TGTGCCAGCAGTTACCCGGCCGATATCGACTATGGCTACACCTTC.

The V and J genes are TRBV10-3 and TRBJ2-1; 7 nucleotides align to TRBD2. The CDR3 extends over 15 amino acids. After removal of 8 bases from V and 8 bases from J, the junction contained 15 bases not matched to a gene. Germline loops: CDR1 ENHRY, CDR2 SYGVKD. The CDR3 coding sequence is TGTGCCATCCACGGGACTAACTCCACTGGGGATGAGCAGTTCTTC. As protein: CAIHGTNSTGDEQFF.

This chain joins TRBV15 and TRBJ1-1; D perhaps matches TRBD1 (6 bases). CDR1 is LNHNV and CDR2 is YYDKDF in the germline V gene (reference sequence). V lost 0 bases, J lost 1 base, and 12 bases lay in between. This CDR3 region has 16 residues. The CDR3 spells CATSRDRLGGNTEAFF. In DNA form, the CDR3 reads TGTGCCACCAGCAGAGATCGTTTAGGGGGGAACACTGAAGCTTTCTTT.

The rearrangement joins TRBV2 to TRBJ1-2; unclear D gene. Between the trimmed V and J ends, which lost 6 bases and 6 bases, there was a span of 14 bases. Per germline, CDR1 SNHLY and CDR2 FYNNEI. The CDR3 spans 13 residues. In nucleotides, the CDR3 is TGTGCCAGCAGCGAGACGTCGGCACATGGCTACACCTTC. Translated, it gives CASSETSAHGYTF. The full variable domain, with the rest looked up from reference TRBV2 and TRBJ1-2, is EPEVTQTPSHQVTQMGQEVILRCVPISNHLYFYWYRQILGQKVEFLVSFYNNEISEKSEIFDDQFSVERPDGSNFTLKIRSTKLEDSAMYFCASSETSAHGYTFGSGTRLTVV.

The chain carries TRBV7-9 and TRBJ2-1, with 9 bases that match TRBD2. Trimming took 3 bases from V and 5 from J; bases not matched to a gene: 5. The CDR3 is 15 amino acids. The germline CDR1 and CDR2 sequences are SEHNR and FQNEAQ (reference sequence). The CDR3 here is CASSLEVAGDNEQFF. In nucleotides, the CDR3 is TGTGCCAGCAGCTTGGAGGTAGCGGGGGACAATGAGCAGTTCTTC.

The chain employs TRBV28 and TRBJ2-7, with D perhaps TRBD1 (6 bases). V gave up 7 bases and J gave up 0 bases, with 13 bases separating them. The CDR3 length is 14 residues. CDR1 MDHEN and CDR2 SYDVKM come from the germline V gene. CDR3 nucleotides: TGTGCCAGCATCCCGGGACACCTCTCCTACGAGCAGTACTTC. Protein product: CASIPGHLSYEQYF.

The J gene is TRBJ2-2, the V gene TRBV5-1, with D possibly being TRBD2 (5 bases). V was pared by 1 base and J by 6 bases, with 16 bases between. The CDR3 is 16 amino acids. Germline CDR1 and CDR2: SGHRS and YFSETQ. The DNA for the CDR3 is TGCGCCAGCAGCTTGATGGCGTGGGCCGGGGCCGGGGAGCTGTTTTTT. Protein sequence: CASSLMAWAGAGELFF.

The chain recombines TRBV18 with TRBJ2-1; D is perhaps TRBD2 (5 bases). The CDR3 extends over 15 amino acids. V dropped 0 bases and J dropped 9 bases, with 15 bases sitting between them. Germline values: CDR1 KGHSH, CDR2 LQKENI. As DNA, the CDR3 is TGTGCCAGCTCACCACCGATTCTAGCAACCGGTGAGCAGTTCTTC. Its translation is CASSPPILATGEQFF. The full variable domain, completed using reference TRBV18 and TRBJ2-1, is NAGVMQNPRHLVRRRGQEARLRCSPMKGHSHVYWYRQLPEEGLKFMVYLQKENIIDESGMPKERFSAEFPKEGPSILRIQQVVRGDSAAYFCASSPPILATGEQFFGPGTRLTVL.

This chain links TRBV28 with TRBJ1-2; 7 bases are shared with TRBD1. Germline trimming cut 7 bases from V and 4 bases from J; bases unmatched to any gene: 9. CDR3 length equals 14 residues. Germline V gene lookup returns CDR1 MDHEN and CDR2 SYDVKM. DNA for the CDR3: TGTGCCAGCAACTTAGCGGGACAGAGCTATGGCTACACCTTC. This sequence encodes CASNLAGQSYGYTF.

V is TRBV6-5 and J is TRBJ1-1; the D is unclear. V dropped 2 bases and J dropped 5 bases, with 12 bases sitting between them. This CDR3 spans 14 amino acids. CDR1 is MNHEY and CDR2 is SVGAGI in the germline V gene. The CDR3 bases are TGTGCCAGCAGTTACAGGCCGGAGGGAACTGAAGCTTTCTTT. Its protein product is CASSYRPEGTEAFF.

The rearrangement joins TRBV5-1 to TRBJ2-5; D is tentatively TRBD1 or TRBD2 (5 bases each). Germline CDR1 reads SGHRS; CDR2 reads YFSETQ. V lost 2 bases, J lost 5 bases, and 13 bases lay in between. The CDR3 loop spans 14 amino acids. The CDR3 spells CASSFAGTDETQYF. In DNA form, the CDR3 reads TGCGCCAGCAGCTTTGCAGGGACGGATGAGACCCAGTACTTC.

The V and J genes are TRBV21-1 and TRBJ2-4; the D call of TRBD2 is as the table states it, not checked on the DNA. TRBV21-1 is reported as a pseudogene. The length of the CDR3 is 17 residues. The CDR3 sequence: CASSFPLEAGGLDIQYF. The CDR3 nucleotides are TGTGCCAGCAGCTTCCCTCTCGAAGCGGGAGGACTGGACATTCAGTACTTC.

The rearrangement links TRBV28 to TRBJ1-5; D uncertain. Germline values: CDR1 MDHEN, CDR2 SYDVKM. The CDR3 spans 15 residues. The V end lost 5 bases, the J end lost 3 bases, and 14 bases lay between the germline ends. The CDR3 bases are TGTGCCAGCAGTCGTCGTTTCTATTTCAATCAGCCCCAGCATTTT. It translates to CASSRRFYFNQPQHF.

The chain recombines TRBV7-8 with TRBJ1-2; 7 nucleotides align to TRBD1. Per germline, CDR1 SGHVS and CDR2 FQNEAQ. V was pared by 1 base and J by 0 bases, with 17 bases of the junction left unmatched. This CDR3 spans 20 amino acids. The CDR3 region is CASSLGPPYRGSKTNYGYTF. In DNA form, the CDR3 reads TGTGCCAGCAGCTTAGGCCCCCCCTACAGGGGCTCCAAAACTAACTATGGCTACACCTTC.

This sequence joins TRBV6-5 and TRBJ2-3, with unresolved D. CDR3 length: 14 residues. CDR1 is MNHEY and CDR2 is SVGAGI in the germline V gene. V was shortened by 10 bases and J by 0 bases, with 14 bases between the two germline ends. Here the CDR3 reads CAKRGLSSTDTQYF. The CDR3 nucleotides read TGTGCCAAACGAGGCCTCTCTAGCACAGATACGCAGTATTTT.

J is TRBJ1-2 and V is TRBV21-1. TRBV21-1 is annotated as a pseudogene. This CDR3 spans 13 amino acids. The CDR3, as DNA: TGTGCCAGCAGCAAAAATCTGAGTGGTGGCTACACCTTC. Residues: CASSKNLSGGYTF.

This chain links TRBV27 with TRBJ2-7; 8 nucleotides agree with TRBD2. The ends lost 7 bases at V and 3 bases at J; junction bases unmatched: 14. This CDR3 region has 16 residues. In germline, CDR1 is MNHEY, CDR2 SMNVEV (reference sequence). CDR3: CASTPIAGFRYYEQYF. CDR3 DNA: TGTGCCAGCACTCCCATAGCGGGATTCCGATACTACGAGCAGTACTTC.